Below, 27 T cell receptor beta chains from the same sample are listed, as sequenced in a study of cytomegalovirus exposure and HLA in healthy donors. Researchers ran the PCR with 60 Vbeta and 13 Jbeta primers. TCRdb keeps only in-frame clones here, not all; method: immunoSEQ multiplex PCR. The sample shows about 54,000 clones, more than 65% of them seen only once. The sample comprised PBMCs. These receptors were obtained from a woman aged 18-29 years in good health and CMV-seronegative.

The genes are TRBV19 and TRBJ2-1; the D is unclear. V was clipped by 3 bases and J by 5 bases, with 8 bases between them. The germline CDR1 and CDR2 sequences are LNHDA and SQIVND (reference sequence). The CDR3 is 13 amino acids. The CDR3 loop is CASSMRINNEQFF. The CDR3 DNA reads TGTGCCAGTAGTATGAGGATTAACAATGAGCAGTTCTTC.

The chain uses TRBV13 and TRBJ2-1, with D possibly being TRBD2 (6 bases). V lost 5 bases, J lost 7 bases, and 12 bases lay in between. In germline, CDR1 is PRHDT, CDR2 FYEKMQ (reference sequence). The CDR3 runs to 13 residues. DNA of the CDR3: TGTGCCAGCAGCCCGACTAGTTCGAATGAGCAGTTCTTC. Its translation is CASSPTSSNEQFF. Full variable domain (rest looked up from reference TRBV13 and TRBJ2-1): AAGVIQSPRHLIKEKRETATLKCYPIPRHDTVYWYQQGPGQDPQFLISFYEKMQSDKGSIPDRFSAQQFSDYHSELNMSSLELGDSALYFCASSPTSSNEQFFGPGTRLTVL.

The chain combines TRBV30 with TRBJ1-1; D is unresolved. The CDR3 extends over 12 amino acids. Germline-derived CDR1 and CDR2 are GTSNPN and SVGIG (reference sequence). Trimming removed 4 bases at V and 10 bases at J, with 16 bases between. CDR3 DNA: TGTGCCTGGAAAAGCAGGTTACAAGTAGCTTTCTTT. Translated: CAWKSRLQVAFF.

J is TRBJ2-7 and V is TRBV29-1, with D perhaps TRBD2 (6 bases). V was pared by 7 bases and J by 0 bases, with 13 bases between. Germline V gene data show CDR1 as SQVTM and CDR2 as ANQGSEA. The CDR3 is made up of 13 amino acids. CDR3 coding DNA: TGCAGCGGCCGCAGCGGGTTCTCCTACGAGCAGTACTTC. Translation: CSGRSGFSYEQYF.

V is TRBV5-1 and J is TRBJ1-2; the match to TRBD1 covers 10 bases. This CDR3 has 15 residues. Germline trimming cut 4 bases from V and 2 bases from J; bases unmatched to any gene: 5. CDR1 and CDR2 from the germline V gene are SGHRS and YFSETQ. The CDR3: CASSGTGVFNYGYTF. CDR3 in DNA: TGCGCCAGCAGCGGGACAGGGGTGTTCAACTATGGCTACACCTTC.

The rearrangement links TRBV13 to TRBJ1-2; 7 positions match TRBD1. CDR1 is PRHDT and CDR2 is FYEKMQ in the germline V gene (reference sequence). The V gene end was trimmed by 5 bases and the J gene end by 0 bases; junction bases not matched to a gene: 15. This CDR3 region has 18 residues. CDR3 sequence: CASSPWDSSLLANYGYTF. CDR3 sequence (DNA): TGTGCCAGCAGCCCCTGGGACAGCTCCCTCCTTGCTAACTATGGCTACACCTTC.

The rearrangement links TRBV28 to TRBJ2-5; D perhaps matches TRBD2 (6 bases). Germline CDR1 and CDR2: MDHEN and SYDVKM. Trimming pared 7 bases from V and 5 bases from J, leaving 14 bases between. The CDR3 extends over 13 amino acids. The CDR3 loop reads CASTSEGWETQYF. The CDR3, as DNA: TGTGCCAGCACCTCGGAGGGGTGGGAGACCCAGTACTTC.

The rearrangement links TRBV19 to TRBJ1-1, with D perhaps TRBD1 (5 bases). Trimming left V 3 bases short and J 9 bases short, with 14 bases between. CDR1 is LNHDA, CDR2 SQIVND, per germline (reference sequence). The CDR3 spans 13 residues. The CDR3 reads CASSIGAAGKAFF. The CDR3 nucleotides are TGTGCCAGTAGTATTGGGGCAGCCGGCAAAGCTTTCTTT.

The gene calls are TRBV7-9 and TRBJ2-1; 13 bases align to TRBD2. Looked up from germline, CDR1 is SEHNR and CDR2 is FQNEAQ (reference sequence). V was clipped by 5 bases and J by 8 bases; unmatched bases: 18. This CDR3 contains 19 residues. CDR3 in DNA: TGTGCCAGCAGCGCAGACGGGTGGCTACTAGCGGGAGGGCTCCATGAGCAGTTCTTC. Amino acids: CASSADGWLLAGGLHEQFF.

The V call is TRBV11-3, the J call TRBJ2-1, with 9 bases identical to TRBD1. Unmatched junction bases numbered 2, after V lost 3 bases and J lost 2 bases. The CDR3 consists of 15 residues. Germline-derived CDR1 and CDR2 are SGHNT and YENEEA. CDR3 coding DNA: TGTGCCAGCAGCTTCGGGACAGGGACCTACAATGAGCAGTTCTTC. Amino acid sequence: CASSFGTGTYNEQFF.

The chain links TRBV4-2 to TRBJ1-2; D is possibly TRBD1 (5 bases). The germline V gene has CDR1 LGHNA and CDR2 YNFKEQ. The CDR3 is made up of 14 amino acids. Trimming removed 3 bases at V and 8 bases at J, with 16 bases between. The CDR3: CASSQGSRAKGYTF. CDR3 bases: TGTGCCAGCAGCCAGGGGTCCAGGGCCAAGGGCTACACCTTC.

This chain uses TRBV14 with TRBJ2-6; 10 bases are shared with TRBD1. The CDR3 totals 18 residues. CDR1 is SGHDN, CDR2 FVKESK, per germline. V trimming: 4 bases; J trimming: 1 base; junction bases outside the gene matches: 7. The CDR3 spells CASSRPGTGASGANVLTF. CDR3 in DNA: TGTGCCAGCAGCCGACCGGGGACAGGGGCTTCTGGGGCCAACGTCCTGACTTTC.

The chain is built from TRBV30 and TRBJ2-1; TRBD2 might be the D (5 bases). V dropped 1 base and J dropped 12 bases, with 13 bases sitting between them. This CDR3 has 12 residues. Per germline, CDR1 GTSNPN and CDR2 SVGIG (reference sequence). CDR3 region: CAWSGGLPGQFF. The CDR3 nucleotides are TGTGCCTGGAGTGGCGGGCTCCCTGGGCAGTTCTTC. Full variable domain (rest looked up from reference TRBV30 and TRBJ2-1): SQTIHQWPATLVQPVGSPLSLECTVEGTSNPNLYWYRQAAGRGLQLLFYSVGIGQISSEVPQNLSASRPQDRQFILSSKKLLLSDSGFYLCAWSGGLPGQFFGPGTRLTVL.

CDR3 in amino acids: CASSSESAGTDTQYF. CDR3 sequence (DNA): TGCGCCAGCAGCTCGGAATCCGCGGGCACAGATACGCAGTATTTT. V and J are TRBV5-1 and TRBJ2-3; D remains ambiguous. The V and J ends lost 3 bases and 1 base respectively, with 12 bases between them. The CDR3 covers 15 residues. The germline V gene has CDR1 SGHRS and CDR2 YFSETQ. Together with reference TRBV5-1 and TRBJ2-3, the CDR3 gives the full variable domain: KAGVTQTPRYLIKTRGQQVTLSCSPISGHRSVSWYQQTPGQGLQFLFEYFSETQRNKGNFPGRFSGRQFSNSRSEMNVSTLELGDSALYLCASSSESAGTDTQYFGPGTRLTVL.

The chain recombines TRBV25-1 with TRBJ2-3, with 7 bases fitting TRBD2. The CDR3 has 15 amino acids. CDR1 is MGHDK and CDR2 is SYGVNS in the germline V gene. With V trimmed by 10 bases and J by 5 bases, 15 bases remained unmatched. In DNA, the CDR3 is TGTGCCACCGTTCCTTGGGGGGGAGTTATAGATACGCAGTATTTT. It codes for CATVPWGGVIDTQYF.

The rearrangement uses TRBV27 and TRBJ2-5; 7 bases fit TRBD2. V was pared by 3 bases and J by 3 bases, with 4 bases of the junction left unmatched. Germline CDR1 and CDR2: MNHEY and SMNVEV (reference sequence). The CDR3 runs 14 residues. CDR3 DNA: TGTGCCAGCAGTTTTGGACTAGGGGAAGAGACCCAGTACTTC. Amino acid sequence: CASSFGLGEETQYF.

The V gene is TRBV10-3, the J gene TRBJ1-1; D remains ambiguous. Germline V CDR1 and CDR2: ENHRY, SYGVKD. Trimming took off 3 bases at V and 3 bases at J, with 11 bases between the two ends. The CDR3 has 14 amino acids. The CDR3 is CAISEKALDTEAFF. CDR3 DNA sequence: TGTGCCATCAGTGAAAAAGCGCTCGACACTGAAGCTTTCTTT.

Notes on this clone: Its ends do not fully match the called genes, so a read error is possible. CDR3 in DNA: TGTGCCAGTAGCATAGGCTCTAGCGGAATACCCTACAATGAGCAGTTCTTC. It yields the protein CASSIGSSGIPYNEQFF. The genes are TRBV19 and TRBJ2-1; 7 nucleotides match TRBD2. Germline CDR1 and CDR2: LNHDA and SQIVND (reference sequence). This CDR3 comprises 17 residues.

The V call is TRBV29-1, the J call TRBJ1-2; D ambiguous. The V end was cut by 7 bases, the J end by 2 bases, with 8 bases between. The CDR3 is 11 residues long. In germline, CDR1 is SQVTM, CDR2 ANQGSEA. CDR3 DNA: TGCAGCGCAGTTTGGAACTATGGCTACACCTTC. Translation: CSAVWNYGYTF.

Comment on this clone: A read error may account for a junction end that differs from germline. The rearrangement uses TRBV30 and TRBJ1-2, with 9 nucleotides matching TRBD1. The CDR3 consists of 13 residues. From germline, CDR1 is GTSNPN and CDR2 SVGIG (reference sequence). The CDR3 loop is CAIHRGLDYGYAF. The CDR3 nucleotides read TGTGCCATCCACAGGGGGCTCGACTATGGCTACGCCTTC.

Here the CDR3 reads CASSTNLAGGPSEQFF. The CDR3, as DNA: TGTGCCAGCTCAACCAATCTAGCGGGAGGGCCCTCTGAGCAGTTCTTC. V and J are TRBV18 and TRBJ2-1; 12 bases line up with TRBD2. Germline values: CDR1 KGHSH, CDR2 LQKENI. This CDR3 spans 16 amino acids. The V and J ends lost 5 bases and 9 bases, in that order; junction bases with no gene match: 11.

This clone came up once. The chain is built from TRBV4-2 and TRBJ2-6; D is unclear. In germline, CDR1 is LGHNA, CDR2 YNFKEQ. V was trimmed by 1 base and J by 0 bases, leaving 7 bases between them. The CDR3 loop spans 16 amino acids. This CDR3 reads CASSQGADSGANVLTF. CDR3 in DNA: TGTGCCAGCAGCCAAGGGGCCGACTCTGGGGCCAACGTCCTGACTTTC.

V and J are TRBV9 and TRBJ2-5; TRBD2 matches at 12 bases. The trim removed 4 bases at V and 5 bases at J, leaving 6 bases unmatched. This CDR3 spans 15 amino acids. Germline values: CDR1 SGDLS, CDR2 YYNGEE. As DNA, the CDR3 is TGTGCCAGCAGCCCCCGACTAGCGGGAGTTGAGACCCAGTACTTC. It codes for CASSPRLAGVETQYF.

The V gene is TRBV27, the J gene TRBJ1-5, with a possible D match to TRBD1 (5 bases). Germline lookup yields CDR1 MNHEY and CDR2 SMNVEV (reference sequence). This CDR3 comprises 15 residues. V was pared by 3 bases and J by 5 bases, with 14 bases between. The CDR3 DNA reads as TGTGCCAGCAGTTTGGGGGGGGTACCATATCAGCCCCAGCATTTT. This sequence encodes CASSLGGVPYQPQHF.

The chain employs TRBV6-4 and TRBJ1-2; D remains unclear. The CDR3 is 16 amino acids. V was shortened by 6 bases and J by 8 bases, with 25 bases between the two germline ends. From germline, CDR1 is MRHNA and CDR2 SNTAGT. The CDR3 spells CASRRDMTFAGGGYTF. The DNA of the CDR3 is TGTGCCAGCAGGCGAGACATGACCTTTGCAGGAGGAGGCTACACCTTC.

V is TRBV25-1 and J is TRBJ1-6; 8 bases match TRBD1. Trimming took 3 bases from V and 10 from J; bases not matched to a gene: 8. Germline lookup yields CDR1 MGHDK and CDR2 SYGVNS. CDR3 length: 15 residues. The CDR3 bases are TGTGCCAGCAGTGACTATGGGACAGGATCATCACCCCTCCACTTT. Translating gives CASSDYGTGSSPLHF.

The chain's CDR3 is CSVEGLAGGEQFF. CDR3 nucleotide sequence: TGCAGCGTTGAGGGACTAGCAGGCGGTGAGCAGTTCTTC. The chain carries TRBV29-1 and TRBJ2-1; 9 bases align to TRBD2. Trimming at V came to 3 bases and at J to 9 bases, leaving 6 bases not matched to a gene. The CDR3 is 13 amino acids. Looked up from germline, CDR1 is SQVTM and CDR2 is ANQGSEA.